The source of this T cell receptor beta chain is a study of blood T cell repertoires in COVID-19. As for the study in general: Collection of acute and convalescent COVID-19 samples took place in the United States, Italy and Spain. T cells, B-cell-depleted T cells, or PBMCs provided the cDNA or gDNA that served as material.

Here immunoSEQ multiplex PCR was the method, and the copy in TCRdb shows in-frame clones only, minus some. The repertoire includes tens of thousands of clones, just under 85% of them detected once, and 5.3% sits in the top ten. CDR3 length: 12 amino acids. Deletions cut 10 bases from V and 6 bases from J, with 13 bases between. This clonotype originated in a man aged 65 to 85 with acute or convalescent COVID-19. The sequenced sample consisted of peripheral blood. J is TRBJ2-1 and V is TRBV12-3 or TRBV12-4; TRBD1 is a possible D gene (5 bases). In DNA form, the CDR3 reads TGTGCCAAGAACGTAAGGGGCAATGAGCAGTTCTTC. It specifies CAKNVRGNEQFF.